Detailed here is one T cell receptor beta chain. Germline CDR1 reads SGHRS; CDR2 reads YFSETQ. The CDR3 extends over 14 amino acids. With V trimmed by 4 bases and J by 6 bases, 6 bases remained unmatched. Assay used: immunoSEQ multiplex PCR; TCRdb lists only in-frame clones, some missing. Among around 95,000 clones listed, nearly 95% were seen once. The data belong to a study of T cell changes during pregnancy in multiple sclerosis. The clonotype originates from a female donor in good health, enrolled as a control in a pregnancy study. The sample in question was peripheral blood, obtained after pregnancy. This rearrangement joins TRBV5-1 to TRBJ1-5, with 8 nucleotides matching TRBD1. The CDR3 loop reads CASSVGQGGQPQHF. The CDR3 DNA is TGCGCCAGCAGCGTTGGACAGGGAGGTCAGCCCCAGCATTTT.